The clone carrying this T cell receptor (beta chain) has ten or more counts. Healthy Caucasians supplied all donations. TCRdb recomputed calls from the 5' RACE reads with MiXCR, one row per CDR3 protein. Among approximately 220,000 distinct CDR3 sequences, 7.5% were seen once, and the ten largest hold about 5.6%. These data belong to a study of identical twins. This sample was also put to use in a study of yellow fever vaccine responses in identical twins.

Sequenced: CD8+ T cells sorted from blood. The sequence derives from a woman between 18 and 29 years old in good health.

In DNA, the CDR3 is TGTGCCAGCAGCTTACGTCCGTCTTGGCGGGGGGCGACGAACACCGGGGAGCTGTTTTTT. Translation: CASSLRPSWRGATNTGELFF. The V call is TRBV7-8, the J call TRBJ2-2; TRBD2 agrees at 8 bases. The CDR3 consists of 20 residues. The ends lost 2 bases at V and 0 bases at J; junction bases unmatched: 14. The germline V gene has CDR1 SGHVS and CDR2 FQNEAQ.